The 14 T cell receptor beta chains presented below share a single source sample, sequenced in a study of CD8+CD57+ T cells in acquired aplastic anemia. The study profiled TCR beta VDJ and CDR3 using genomic DNA as template. Via MiXCR, TCRdb re-called the reads, giving one row per CDR3 protein. The profile shows a few hundred thousand distinct CDR3 sequences, approximately 56% of them singletons. Sequencing used sorted CD4+, CD8+, or CD8+CD57+ T cells (not recorded which) from PBMCs. Source of these receptors: a human donor with severe aplastic anemia or a healthy control (not recorded which).

This clonotype has a count of ten or more. The chain uses TRBV5-1 and TRBJ1-1, with 12 bases that match TRBD1. Germline V gene lookup returns CDR1 SGHRS and CDR2 YFSETQ. V shed 3 bases, J shed 4 bases, and the junction held 10 bases outside the gene matches. This CDR3 region has 17 residues. The CDR3 loop reads CASSWTGQGASSTEAFF. The CDR3 DNA sequence: TGCGCCAGCAGCTGGACGGGACAGGGGGCGTCGTCCACTGAAGCTTTCTTT.

This rearrangement joins TRBV10-3 to TRBJ1-1; 12 bases are a match to TRBD1. The V gene end was trimmed by 10 bases and the J gene end by 1 base; junction bases not matched to a gene: 10. CDR3 length equals 16 residues. CDR1 is ENHRY and CDR2 is SYGVKD in the germline V gene. The CDR3 coding sequence is TGTGCCACTAATCGGGGGACAGGGGGCTCGAACACTGAAGCTTTCTTT. Its translation: CATNRGTGGSNTEAFF.

This clonotype occurred once. The rearrangement uses TRBV28 and TRBJ2-7; 11 bases map to TRBD2. The germline V gene has CDR1 MDHEN and CDR2 SYDVKM. Trimming at V came to 3 bases and at J to 7 bases, leaving 5 bases not matched to a gene. The CDR3 is made up of 14 amino acids. CDR3 nucleotide sequence: TGTGCCAGCAGTTTTAGCGGGAGGGCTGAGGAGCAGTACTTC. The encoded protein is CASSFSGRAEEQYF.

This clonotype was found once. The chain recombines TRBV28 with TRBJ1-3; weak D call: TRBD1 (5 bases). This CDR3 is built from 15 residues. CDR1 and CDR2 (germline): MDHEN, SYDVKM. The V gene lost 4 bases and the J gene lost 1 base, with 11 bases spanning the gap. Here the CDR3 reads CASSSEGLSGNTIYF. CDR3 DNA sequence: TGTGCCAGCAGTTCAGAGGGGTTGTCTGGAAACACCATATATTTT.

The V and J genes are TRBV7-3 and TRBJ2-3; 9 nucleotides agree with TRBD2. Germline V lookup: CDR1 SGHTA, CDR2 FQGTGA. This CDR3 region has 16 residues. Germline trimming cut 5 bases from V and 4 bases from J; bases unmatched to any gene: 10. CDR3 nucleotide sequence: TGTGCCAGCAGCCCCGTTCTAGCGGGGTTCGCAGATACGCAGTATTTT. Amino acids: CASSPVLAGFADTQYF. Full variable domain (rest looked up from reference TRBV7-3 and TRBJ2-3): GAGVSQTPSNKVTEKGKYVELRCDPISGHTALYWYRQSLGQGPEFLIYFQGTGAADDSGLPNDRFFAVRPEGSVSTLKIQRTERGDSAVYLCASSPVLAGFADTQYFGPGTRLTVL.

The genes are TRBV7-9 and TRBJ2-3; TRBD2 agrees at 9 bases. The CDR3 consists of 14 residues. The V and J ends lost 4 bases and 4 bases, in that order; junction bases with no gene match: 3. CDR1 is SEHNR, CDR2 FQNEAQ, per germline (reference sequence). The CDR3 region has the DNA TGTGCCAGCAGCTATAGCGGGGGATCAGATACGCAGTATTTT. Translation: CASSYSGGSDTQYF.

The rearrangement uses TRBV7-9 and TRBJ2-7, with 10 bases identical to TRBD2. The V and J ends lost 5 bases and 0 bases, in that order; junction bases with no gene match: 7. The CDR3 totals 16 residues. CDR1 is SEHNR and CDR2 is FQNEAQ in the germline V gene (reference sequence). CDR3 amino acids: CASSPIKRGGSYEQYF. CDR3 DNA: TGTGCCAGCAGCCCCATCAAGCGGGGGGGCTCCTACGAGCAGTACTTC.

The chain combines TRBV6-5 with TRBJ1-3, with a possible D match to TRBD1 (6 bases). This CDR3 has 12 amino acids. The germline V gene has CDR1 MNHEY and CDR2 SVGAGI. The V end lost 5 bases, the J end lost 12 bases, and 14 bases lay between the germline ends. The CDR3 loop reads CASSERARGIYF. The CDR3 DNA is TGTGCCAGCAGTGAAAGGGCCAGGGGCATATATTTT.

Here the CDR3 DNA reads TGTGCTAGTGGTTTTAGCAACTATGGCTACACCTTC. Its protein product is CASGFSNYGYTF. V is TRBV12-5 and J is TRBJ1-2; no firm D call. V was pared by 3 bases and J by 2 bases, with 4 bases between. Looked up from germline, CDR1 is LGHNT and CDR2 is FRNRAP. CDR3 length: 12 amino acids.

The chain carries TRBV24-1 and TRBJ2-7, with D maybe TRBD1 (6 bases). This CDR3 contains 13 residues. Germline CDR1 and CDR2: KGHDR and SFDVKD. The V gene lost 4 bases and the J gene lost 6 bases, with 12 bases spanning the gap. The CDR3 nucleotides read TGTGCCACCAGTGAGGGTACAGGGCCCGAGCAGTACTTC. This codes for CATSEGTGPEQYF.

This clonotype was detected only a few times. Its ends do not fully match the called genes, so a read error is possible. The chain uses TRBV2 and TRBJ2-7; 7 bases fit TRBD1. The germline CDR1 and CDR2 sequences are SNHLY and FYNNEI. There are 13 residues in the CDR3. CDR3 nucleotides: TGCGCCAGCAGTGGTGACAGGGTATCCGAGCAGTACTTC. Translated: CASSGDRVSEQYF.

This clonotype was seen more than once but under ten times. This sequence joins TRBV7-3 and TRBJ2-1, with D tentatively TRBD1 or TRBD2 (5 bases each). The CDR3 is 13 residues long. Per germline, CDR1 SGHTA and CDR2 FQGTGA. V lost 1 base to trimming and J lost 9 bases, with 10 bases between them. This CDR3 reads CASSLMSGSEQFF. CDR3 sequence (DNA): TGTGCCAGCAGCTTAATGTCAGGGAGTGAGCAGTTCTTC.

There are many counts of this clonotype. The rearrangement joins TRBV29-1 to TRBJ1-2; maybe TRBD1 (5 bases). Trimming pared 7 bases from V and 3 bases from J, leaving 21 bases between. The CDR3 is 15 residues long. Per the germline V gene, CDR1 is SQVTM and CDR2 is ANQGSEA. The chain's CDR3 is CSAGPNWSGDYGYTF. The CDR3 DNA reads as TGCAGCGCAGGCCCCAACTGGTCGGGGGACTATGGCTACACCTTC.

In its sample, this clonotype was seen many times. This CDR3 reads CASSQGRGQGSPLHF. The DNA of the CDR3 is TGTGCCAGCAGCCAAGGCAGGGGGCAAGGATCACCCCTCCACTTT. V gene TRBV3-1 combines with J gene TRBJ1-6, with TRBD1 matching 8 bases. Germline V gives CDR1 LGHDT, CDR2 YNNKEL (reference sequence). This CDR3 is built from 15 residues. The J segment lost 10 bases and the V segment lost 1 base, leaving 6 bases of the junction unmatched.